This T cell receptor (beta chain) appears in the sequencing data of a study of metastatic and nonmetastatic thyroid tumors. Before thyroid surgery, none of the patients had received any treatment. This clone was counted at least ten times. TCRdb reanalyzed the PCR reads with MiXCR. The top ten hold under 30% of the sample, which has about 40,000 clones, more than 9.5% seen once. Trimming removed 4 bases at V and 11 bases at J, with 17 bases between. In germline, CDR1 is SGHAT, CDR2 FQNNGV. The CDR3 sequence is 13 residues long. This chain joins TRBV11-2 and TRBJ1-1, with D unclear. This clonotype was sampled from a female donor with papillary thyroid cancer or a benign thyroid nodule (not recorded which). Some clones in this sample may be carry-over from other donors' samples. The sequencing sample was made of blood. The CDR3 spells CASSSPPRSGAFF. For the CDR3, the DNA is TGTGCCAGCAGCTCTCCCCCAAGGTCTGGGGCTTTCTTT.